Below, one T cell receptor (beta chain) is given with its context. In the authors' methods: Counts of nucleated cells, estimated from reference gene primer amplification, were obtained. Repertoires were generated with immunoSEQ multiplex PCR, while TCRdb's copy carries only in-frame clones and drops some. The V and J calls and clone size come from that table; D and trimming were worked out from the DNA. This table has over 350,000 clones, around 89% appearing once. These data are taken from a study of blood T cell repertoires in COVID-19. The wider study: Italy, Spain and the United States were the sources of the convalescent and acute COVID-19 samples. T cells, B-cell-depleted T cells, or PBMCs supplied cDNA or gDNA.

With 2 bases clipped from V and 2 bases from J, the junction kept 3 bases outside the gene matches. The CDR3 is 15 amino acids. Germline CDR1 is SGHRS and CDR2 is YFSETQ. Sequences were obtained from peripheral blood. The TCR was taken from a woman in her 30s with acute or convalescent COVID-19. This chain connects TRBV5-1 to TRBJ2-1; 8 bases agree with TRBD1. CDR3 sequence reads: CASSFTGGTYNEQFF. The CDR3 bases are TGCGCCAGCAGCTTCACAGGGGGTACCTACAATGAGCAGTTCTTC. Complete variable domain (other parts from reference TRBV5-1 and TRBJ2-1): KAGVTQTPRYLIKTRGQQVTLSCSPISGHRSVSWYQQTPGQGLQFLFEYFSETQRNKGNFPGRFSGRQFSNSRSEMNVSTLELGDSALYLCASSFTGGTYNEQFFGPGTRLTVL.